The rows below give T cell receptor beta chains drawn from one sample of a study of T-cell memory formation after mild COVID-19. TCRdb re-derived calls from the 5' RACE reads in MiXCR, one entry per CDR3 protein. Here the sample spans fewer than 250,000 distinct CDR3 sequences, about 10% being singletons. Sequenced material: PBMCs or a T cell subset sorted from them (not recorded which). These receptor sequences come from a man younger than 35 who had mild COVID-19 (a few samples of this study predate the infection). Cell type and time point are not known. The CDR3 runs from the conserved cysteine through the conserved F or W. Each record gives: J gene, clone size, V gene, CDR3 protein. Size tells how often a clone was seen (once, few, many) or the class of an expanded clone, and some rows leave it out.

j_call: TRBJ2-1
clone_size: .
v_call: TRBV7-8
cdr3_aa: CASSGGRDSLYNEQFF

j_call: TRBJ2-3
clone_size: few
v_call: TRBV5-5
cdr3_aa: CASSLRAGADTQYF

j_call: TRBJ1-2
clone_size: .
v_call: TRBV6-5
cdr3_aa: CASRGTGSGYTF

j_call: TRBJ1-2
clone_size: .
v_call: TRBV4-1
cdr3_aa: CASSQEFGGRSSNYGYTF

j_call: TRBJ2-6
clone_size: few
v_call: TRBV4-2
cdr3_aa: CASSHSSGSALDVLTF

j_call: TRBJ1-1
clone_size: .
v_call: TRBV12-3/TRBV12-4
cdr3_aa: CASTPRAWDTEAFF

j_call: TRBJ2-5
clone_size: .
v_call: TRBV11-2
cdr3_aa: CASRFRYQETQYF

j_call: TRBJ2-3
clone_size: many
v_call: TRBV7-9
cdr3_aa: CASSKQGTQYF

j_call: TRBJ2-1
clone_size: few
v_call: TRBV21-1
cdr3_aa: CASSPHPGQSNNEQFF

j_call: TRBJ1-5
clone_size: few
v_call: TRBV18
cdr3_aa: CASSLLGGQPQHF

j_call: TRBJ1-1
clone_size: .
v_call: TRBV6-6
cdr3_aa: CASSPPNRGFYTEAFF

j_call: TRBJ2-5
clone_size: few
v_call: TRBV5-5
cdr3_aa: CASSLHGRTETQYF

j_call: TRBJ2-1
clone_size: few
v_call: TRBV4-1
cdr3_aa: CASSQIDLLIYNEQFF

j_call: TRBJ2-1
clone_size: few
v_call: TRBV28
cdr3_aa: CASKDWAHNEQFF

j_call: TRBJ2-5
clone_size: many
v_call: TRBV4-1
cdr3_aa: CASSPNRDTAETQYF

j_call: TRBJ1-3
clone_size: .
v_call: TRBV9
cdr3_aa: CASSEAPGRSSGNTIYF

j_call: TRBJ2-7
clone_size: few
v_call: TRBV6-1
cdr3_aa: CASKDHTGYEQYF

j_call: TRBJ2-5
clone_size: .
v_call: TRBV24-1
cdr3_aa: CATSDIGPQETQYF

j_call: TRBJ1-1
clone_size: few
v_call: TRBV7-2
cdr3_aa: CASSLTPQGGTEAFF

j_call: TRBJ2-1
clone_size: few
v_call: TRBV4-3
cdr3_aa: CASSQRQGGNEQFF

j_call: TRBJ2-7
clone_size: few
v_call: TRBV6-5
cdr3_aa: CASSYSVQGGSYEQYF

j_call: TRBJ2-6
clone_size: .
v_call: TRBV4-1
cdr3_aa: CASSQEASGANVLTF

j_call: TRBJ1-4
clone_size: many
v_call: TRBV7-2
cdr3_aa: CASSIETGVGEKLFF

j_call: TRBJ1-1
clone_size: few
v_call: TRBV7-2
cdr3_aa: CASRNAPGVTEAFF

j_call: TRBJ2-2
clone_size: .
v_call: TRBV12-3/TRBV12-4
cdr3_aa: CASSYREPGTGELFF

j_call: TRBJ2-3
clone_size: few
v_call: TRBV4-3
cdr3_aa: CASSQDLPTDTQYF

j_call: TRBJ2-2
clone_size: few
v_call: TRBV28
cdr3_aa: CASSKTTGELFF

j_call: TRBJ1-2
clone_size: .
v_call: TRBV12-3/TRBV12-4
cdr3_aa: CASTQGGENYGYTF

j_call: TRBJ1-1
clone_size: .
v_call: TRBV20-1
cdr3_aa: CGARQGGTEAFF

j_call: TRBJ1-6
clone_size: few
v_call: TRBV27
cdr3_aa: CASSSERESSPLHF

j_call: TRBJ2-5
clone_size: .
v_call: TRBV11-2
cdr3_aa: CATDALGTPQETQYF

j_call: TRBJ2-1
clone_size: .
v_call: TRBV4-1
cdr3_aa: CASSQDGLLDYEQFF

j_call: TRBJ2-7
clone_size: .
v_call: TRBV4-3
cdr3_aa: CASSRSGTGPYEQYF

j_call: TRBJ1-5
clone_size: .
v_call: TRBV4-1
cdr3_aa: CASSQDPHQPQHF

j_call: TRBJ1-4
clone_size: .
v_call: TRBV7-2
cdr3_aa: CASSFRDRGEKLFF

j_call: TRBJ2-5
clone_size: .
v_call: TRBV5-4
cdr3_aa: CANSAGLAGVGTQYF

j_call: TRBJ2-3
clone_size: few
v_call: TRBV14
cdr3_aa: CASSPGVAGATQYF

j_call: TRBJ1-2
clone_size: few
v_call: TRBV6-6
cdr3_aa: CASSRPGRDQGYTF

j_call: TRBJ2-5
clone_size: few
v_call: TRBV27
cdr3_aa: CASSLGGLETQYF

j_call: TRBJ2-7
clone_size: few
v_call: TRBV15
cdr3_aa: CATSRDPNYEQYF

j_call: TRBJ2-1
clone_size: .
v_call: TRBV5-6
cdr3_aa: CASSGRRWRADEQFF

j_call: TRBJ2-3
clone_size: few
v_call: TRBV9
cdr3_aa: CASSGKPPTTDTQYF